This T cell receptor beta chain stems from a study of CD8+CD57+ T cells in acquired aplastic anemia (dated by TCRdb to 2017 to 2018). Regarding the study in general: DNA extracted from sorted CD4+ and CD8+ cells had a mean of approximately 3.5 ug, with a range of about 0.18 to 27.4 ug. An average of around 10 million reads for CD4+ cells and 11 million to 12 million reads for CD8+ cells was obtained from healthy donor samples.

A word on this clonotype: The clone's antigen remains unknown. No much larger clonotype is one base removed from it; base qualities were not supplied.

Trimming at the junction amounts to 4 bases on V and 4 bases on J, and the germline ends lie 11 bases apart. The CDR3 holds 14 amino acids from the cysteine to the phenylalanine. CDR3 DNA is the only sequence kept; it has 42 bases, read in frame from the first base. The investigation overall reported the following: Although roughly 29 CD8+ CDR3 sequences were shared by patients and controls, these sequences appeared highly expressed in patients and within the immunodominant clones of patients. CD8+ Simpson's diversity did not differ significantly between patients and healthy controls (P=0.060).

The study deep-sequenced TCR repertoires of sorted CD4+ and CD8+ blood T cells from severe aplastic anemia patients and healthy subjects. Ficoll-Paque density gradient centrifugation was used to isolate peripheral blood mononuclear cells. Before DNA was extracted, CD4+ and CD8+ T cells were sorted using either FACS or magnetic beads. Genomic DNA was used as template for profiling of TCR beta VDJ combinations and CDR3 sequences. An Illumina HiSeq 2000 was the platform used for TCR repertoire sequencing. Per the original workflow: TRBV/TRBJ rearrangement plots, CDR3 size and DJ length profiles, and Simpson's diversity index were used to assess repertoires. The most abundant DNA sequence in the deep sequencing data was taken as the immunodominant clone. CDR3 amino acid sequences were screened for sharing across subjects and were compared with published repertoires and the VDJdb database. Starting from the raw public reads, TCRdb applied fastp trimming at Q25, assembled clones with MiXCR and retained in-frame beta chains. Each CDR3 protein appears once, grouped with its most common genes and DNA. Clone size and V and J calls follow TCRdb, not the original study. For this sample there are about 200,000 distinct CDR3 sequences; 34% appear just once. Roughly 1.1% of the sample is held by the ten biggest clonotypes.

The sequenced sample consisted of sorted CD4+, CD8+, or CD8+CD57+ T cells (not recorded which) from PBMCs. The rearranged segments are TRBV12-3 or TRBV12-4 and TRBJ1-5; the D gene is perhaps TRBD1, from 5 matching bases. The receptor's source is a human donor in good health, serving as a control. The CDR3 region reads CASSWGGGNQPQHF. The DNA sequence is as follows: TGTGCCAGCAGTTGGGGGGGAGGTAATCAGCCCCAGCATTTT.